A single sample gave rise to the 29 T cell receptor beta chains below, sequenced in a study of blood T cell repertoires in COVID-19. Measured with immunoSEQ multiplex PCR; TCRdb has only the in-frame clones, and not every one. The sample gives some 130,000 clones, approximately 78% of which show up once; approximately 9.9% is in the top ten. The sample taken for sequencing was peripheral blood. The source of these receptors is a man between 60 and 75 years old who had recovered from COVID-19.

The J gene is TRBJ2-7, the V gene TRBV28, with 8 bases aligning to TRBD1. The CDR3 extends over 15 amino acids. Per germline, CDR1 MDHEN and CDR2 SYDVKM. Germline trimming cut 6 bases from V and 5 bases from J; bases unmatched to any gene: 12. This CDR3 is CASSPGQGNVHEQYF. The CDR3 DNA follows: TGTGCCAGCAGCCCAGGACAGGGAAATGTCCACGAGCAGTACTTC.

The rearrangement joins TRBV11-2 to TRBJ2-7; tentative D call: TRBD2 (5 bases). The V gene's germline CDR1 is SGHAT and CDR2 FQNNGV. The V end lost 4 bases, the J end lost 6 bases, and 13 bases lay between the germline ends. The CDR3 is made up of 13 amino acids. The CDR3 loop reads CASSSVDRGEQYF. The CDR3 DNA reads TGTGCCAGCAGCTCAGTTGACCGGGGCGAGCAGTACTTC.

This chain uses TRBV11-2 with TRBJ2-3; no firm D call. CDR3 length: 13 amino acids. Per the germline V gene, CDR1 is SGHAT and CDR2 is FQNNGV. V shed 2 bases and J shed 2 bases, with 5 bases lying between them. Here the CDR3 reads CASSLSYTDTQYF. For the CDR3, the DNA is TGTGCCAGCAGCTTATCCTACACAGATACGCAGTATTTT.

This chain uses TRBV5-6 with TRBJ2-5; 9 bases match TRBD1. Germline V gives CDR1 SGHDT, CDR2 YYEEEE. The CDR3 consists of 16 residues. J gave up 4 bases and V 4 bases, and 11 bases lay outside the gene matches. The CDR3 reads CASSRMLDRGRETQYF. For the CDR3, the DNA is TGTGCCAGCAGCCGAATGTTGGACAGGGGAAGAGAGACCCAGTACTTC. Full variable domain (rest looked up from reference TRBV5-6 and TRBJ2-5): DAGVTQSPTHLIKTRGQQVTLRCSPKSGHDTVSWYQQALGQGPQFIFQYYEEEERQRGNFPDRFSGHQFPNYSSELNVNALLLGDSALYLCASSRMLDRGRETQYFGPGTRLLVL.

The chain's CDR3 is CASSLGPNRNYEQYF. CDR3 DNA sequence: TGTGCCAGCAGTTTAGGGCCCAATCGAAACTACGAGCAGTACTTC. The chain links TRBV27 to TRBJ2-7; D is unresolved. Per germline, CDR1 MNHEY and CDR2 SMNVEV (reference sequence). Trimming stripped 2 bases from V and 3 bases from J, with 14 bases between. The CDR3 totals 15 residues.

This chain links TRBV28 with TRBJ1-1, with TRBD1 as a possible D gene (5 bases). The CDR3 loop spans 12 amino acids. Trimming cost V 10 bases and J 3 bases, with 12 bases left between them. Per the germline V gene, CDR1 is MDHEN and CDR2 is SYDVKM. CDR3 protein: CAITGSHTEAFF. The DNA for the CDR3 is TGTGCCATAACAGGCTCGCACACTGAAGCTTTCTTT.

The CDR3 region is CAISGDRAGNEQFF. The CDR3 DNA reads TGTGCCATCAGCGGGGACAGGGCAGGCAATGAGCAGTTCTTC. The V and J genes are TRBV10-3 and TRBJ2-1; 9 positions match TRBD1. The V segment lost 6 bases and the J segment 6 bases; nucleotides outside the gene matches: 6. The CDR3 sequence is 14 residues long. CDR1 ENHRY and CDR2 SYGVKD come from the germline V gene.

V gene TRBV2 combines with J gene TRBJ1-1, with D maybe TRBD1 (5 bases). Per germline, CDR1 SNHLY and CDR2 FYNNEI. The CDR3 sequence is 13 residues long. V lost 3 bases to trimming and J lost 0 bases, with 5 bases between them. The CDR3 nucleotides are TGTGCCAGCAGTGACAGGGTGAACACTGAAGCTTTCTTT. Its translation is CASSDRVNTEAFF.

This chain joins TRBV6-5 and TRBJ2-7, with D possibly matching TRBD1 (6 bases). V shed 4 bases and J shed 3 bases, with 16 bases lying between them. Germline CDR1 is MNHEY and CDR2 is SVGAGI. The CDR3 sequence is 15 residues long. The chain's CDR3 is CASSSQGHTNYEQYF. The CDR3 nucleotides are TGTGCCAGCAGTTCCCAGGGACACACTAACTACGAGCAGTACTTC.

The chain's CDR3 is CASTPSIANTGELFF. The CDR3 bases are TGTGCCAGTACCCCCTCTATCGCGAACACCGGGGAGCTGTTTTTT. The chain has TRBV19 and TRBJ2-2; D call uncertain. This CDR3 comprises 15 residues. Trimming cost V 7 bases and J 0 bases, with 12 bases left between them. Per the germline V gene, CDR1 is LNHDA and CDR2 is SQIVND (reference sequence).

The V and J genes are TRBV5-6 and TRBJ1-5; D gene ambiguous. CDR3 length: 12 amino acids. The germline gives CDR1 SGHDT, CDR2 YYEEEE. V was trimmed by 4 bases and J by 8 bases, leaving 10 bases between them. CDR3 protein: CASSLRSKPQHF. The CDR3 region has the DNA TGTGCCAGCAGCCTTCGGTCTAAGCCCCAGCATTTT.

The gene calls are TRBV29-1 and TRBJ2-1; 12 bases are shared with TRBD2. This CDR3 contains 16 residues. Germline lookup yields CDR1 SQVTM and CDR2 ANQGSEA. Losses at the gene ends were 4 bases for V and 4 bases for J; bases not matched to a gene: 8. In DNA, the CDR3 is TGCAGCGTTGCGGGACTAGCGGGCCTAGGGTACAATGAGCAGTTCTTC. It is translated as CSVAGLAGLGYNEQFF.

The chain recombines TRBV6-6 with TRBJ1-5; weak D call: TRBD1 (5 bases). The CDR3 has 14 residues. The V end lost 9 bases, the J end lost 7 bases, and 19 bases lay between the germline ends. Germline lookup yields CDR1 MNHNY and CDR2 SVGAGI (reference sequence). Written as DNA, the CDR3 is TGTGCCAGTTCCGGGGTGCGGGGCGGGCAGCCCCAGCATTTT. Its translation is CASSGVRGGQPQHF.

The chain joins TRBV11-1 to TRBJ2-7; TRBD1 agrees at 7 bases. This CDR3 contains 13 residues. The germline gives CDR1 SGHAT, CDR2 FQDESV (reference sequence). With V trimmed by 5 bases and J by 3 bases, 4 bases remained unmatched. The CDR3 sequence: CASSIGGSYEQYF. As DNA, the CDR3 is TGTGCCAGCAGCATAGGGGGCAGCTACGAGCAGTACTTC.

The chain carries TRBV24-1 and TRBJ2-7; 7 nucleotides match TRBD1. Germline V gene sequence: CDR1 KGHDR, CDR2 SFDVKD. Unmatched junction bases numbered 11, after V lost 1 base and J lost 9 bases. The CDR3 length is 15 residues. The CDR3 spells CATSDLVQGPRGQYF. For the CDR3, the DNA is TGTGCCACCAGTGATTTAGTACAGGGGCCCAGGGGGCAGTACTTC.

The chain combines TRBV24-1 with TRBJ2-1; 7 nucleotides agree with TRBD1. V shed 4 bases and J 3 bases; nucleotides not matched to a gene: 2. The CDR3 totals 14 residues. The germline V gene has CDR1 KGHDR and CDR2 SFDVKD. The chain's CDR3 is CATSDYRGYNEQFF. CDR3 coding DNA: TGTGCCACCAGTGACTACAGGGGCTACAATGAGCAGTTCTTC.

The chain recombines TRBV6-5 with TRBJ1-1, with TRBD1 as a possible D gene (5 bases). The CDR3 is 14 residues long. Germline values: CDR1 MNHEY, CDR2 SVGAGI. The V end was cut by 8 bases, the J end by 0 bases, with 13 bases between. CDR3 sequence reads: CASLPGGLNTEAFF. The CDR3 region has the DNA TGTGCCAGCCTACCGGGGGGACTGAACACTGAAGCTTTCTTT.

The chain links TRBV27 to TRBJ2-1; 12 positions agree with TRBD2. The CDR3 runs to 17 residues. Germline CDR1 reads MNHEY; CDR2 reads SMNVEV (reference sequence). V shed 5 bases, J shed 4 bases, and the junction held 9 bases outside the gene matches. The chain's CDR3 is CASSPTSGRLGYNEQFF. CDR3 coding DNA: TGTGCCAGCAGTCCAACTAGCGGGAGGCTAGGTTACAATGAGCAGTTCTTC.

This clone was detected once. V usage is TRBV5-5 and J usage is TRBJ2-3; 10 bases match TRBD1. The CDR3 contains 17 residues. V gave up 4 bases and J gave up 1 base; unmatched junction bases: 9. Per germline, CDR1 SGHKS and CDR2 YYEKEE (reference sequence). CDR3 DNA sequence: TGTGCCAGCAGCGCGGATACCGGGACAGGGGGCACAGATACGCAGTATTTT. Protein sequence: CASSADTGTGGTDTQYF.

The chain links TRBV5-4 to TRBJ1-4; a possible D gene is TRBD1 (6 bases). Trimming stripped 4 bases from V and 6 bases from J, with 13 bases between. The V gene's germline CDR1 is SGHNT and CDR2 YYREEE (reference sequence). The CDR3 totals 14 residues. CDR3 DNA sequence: TGTGCCAGCAGCGTCAGGGGTGGATATGAAAAACTGTTTTTT. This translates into CASSVRGGYEKLFF.

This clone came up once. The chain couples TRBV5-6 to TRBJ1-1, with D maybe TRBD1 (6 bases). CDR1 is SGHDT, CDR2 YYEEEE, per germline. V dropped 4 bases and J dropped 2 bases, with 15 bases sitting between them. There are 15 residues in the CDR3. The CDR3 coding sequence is TGTGCCAGCAGCCCCTACGGACAGCCCAACACTGAAGCTTTCTTT. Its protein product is CASSPYGQPNTEAFF.

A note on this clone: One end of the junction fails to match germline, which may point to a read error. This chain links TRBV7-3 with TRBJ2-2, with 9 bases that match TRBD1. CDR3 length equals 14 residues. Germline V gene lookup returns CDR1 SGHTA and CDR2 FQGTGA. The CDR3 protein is CASSRQGDTGELLF. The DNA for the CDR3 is TGTGCCAGCAGCCGACAGGGGGACACCGGGGAGCTGCTTTTT. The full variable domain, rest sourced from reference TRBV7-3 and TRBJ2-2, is GAGVSQTPSNKVTEKGKYVELRCDPISGHTALYWYRQSLGQGPEFLIYFQGTGAADDSGLPNDRFFAVRPEGSVSTLKIQRTERGDSAVYLCASSRQGDTGELLFGEGSRLTVL.

CDR3 loop: CASSLGQHTDTQYF. In nucleotides, the CDR3 is TGCGCCAGCAGCTTGGGTCAACACACAGATACGCAGTATTTT. The chain combines TRBV5-1 with TRBJ2-3; D uncertain. Trimming stripped 0 bases from V and 2 bases from J, with 7 bases between. The V gene's germline CDR1 is SGHRS and CDR2 YFSETQ. CDR3 length: 14 residues.

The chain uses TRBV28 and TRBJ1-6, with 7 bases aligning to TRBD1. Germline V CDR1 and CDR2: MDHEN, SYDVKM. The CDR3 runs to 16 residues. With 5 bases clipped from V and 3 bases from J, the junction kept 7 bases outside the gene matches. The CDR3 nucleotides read TGTGCCAGCAGTGTCTCGGACAGGCACTATAATTCACCCCTCCACTTT. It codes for CASSVSDRHYNSPLHF.

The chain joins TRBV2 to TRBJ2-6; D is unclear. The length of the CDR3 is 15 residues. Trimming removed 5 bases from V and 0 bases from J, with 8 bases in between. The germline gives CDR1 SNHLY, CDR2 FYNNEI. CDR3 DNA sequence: TGTGCCAGCAGTCTATCTGCCTCTGGGGCCAACGTCCTGACTTTC. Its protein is CASSLSASGANVLTF.

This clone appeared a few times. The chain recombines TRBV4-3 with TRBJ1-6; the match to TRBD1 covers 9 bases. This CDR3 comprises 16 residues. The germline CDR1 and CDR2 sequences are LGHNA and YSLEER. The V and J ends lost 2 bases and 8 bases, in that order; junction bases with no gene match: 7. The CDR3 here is CASSQNTGGQDSPLHF. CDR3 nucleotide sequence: TGCGCCAGCAGCCAAAACACAGGGGGCCAGGATTCACCCCTCCACTTT.

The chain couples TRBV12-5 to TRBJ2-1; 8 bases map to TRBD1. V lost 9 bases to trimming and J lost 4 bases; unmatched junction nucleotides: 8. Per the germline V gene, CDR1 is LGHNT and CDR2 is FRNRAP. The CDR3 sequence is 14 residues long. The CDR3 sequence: CASSPDRAYNEQFF. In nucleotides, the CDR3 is TGTGCTAGCTCCCCGGACAGGGCGTACAATGAGCAGTTCTTC.

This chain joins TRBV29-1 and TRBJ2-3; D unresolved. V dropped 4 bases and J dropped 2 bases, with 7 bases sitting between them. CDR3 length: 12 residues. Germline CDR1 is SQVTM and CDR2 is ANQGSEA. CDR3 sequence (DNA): TGCAGCGTTGGACAATACACAGATACGCAGTATTTT. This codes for CSVGQYTDTQYF.

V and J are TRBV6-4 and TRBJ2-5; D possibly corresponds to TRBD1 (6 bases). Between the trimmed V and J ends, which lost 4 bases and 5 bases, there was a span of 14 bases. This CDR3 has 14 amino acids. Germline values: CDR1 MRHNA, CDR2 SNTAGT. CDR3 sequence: CASSANAGAETQYF. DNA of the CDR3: TGTGCCAGCAGTGCTAACGCAGGGGCCGAGACCCAGTACTTC.